These 18 T cell receptor beta chains were all obtained from the same sample, sequenced in a study of lymphopenia after photon versus proton radiotherapy. Libraries were prepared by immunoSEQ multiplex PCR; TCRdb keeps only in-frame clonotypes and omits some of them. The table shows around 15,000 clones, with more than 85% occurring only once. The sequenced sample was peripheral blood, obtained from a patient treated with proton-based radiotherapy. The receptors here all came from a woman between 55 and 75 years old with cholangiocarcinoma. Some clones in this sample may be carry-over from other donors' samples.

The chain has TRBV29-1 and TRBJ2-7, with 7 bases identical to TRBD2. V lost 5 bases, J lost 4 bases, and 5 bases stayed unmatched. The CDR3 totals 12 residues. CDR1 is SQVTM and CDR2 is ANQGSEA in the germline V gene. The CDR3, as DNA: TGCAGCGTTATGCCTAGCGGTTACGAGCAGTACTTC. It yields the protein CSVMPSGYEQYF.

The chain carries TRBV27 and TRBJ1-1; 7 bases line up with TRBD1. Looked up from germline, CDR1 is MNHEY and CDR2 is SMNVEV (reference sequence). V was clipped by 6 bases and J by 1 base; unmatched bases: 14. The length of the CDR3 is 17 residues. Here the CDR3 reads CASRPPGGVVKNTEAFF. Here the CDR3 DNA reads TGTGCCAGCAGACCACCAGGGGGGGTTGTAAAGAACACTGAAGCTTTCTTT.

The genes are TRBV5-6 and TRBJ1-1; TRBD1 matches 8 bases. J gave up 6 bases and V 1 base, and 5 bases lay outside the gene matches. Per the germline V gene, CDR1 is SGHDT and CDR2 is YYEEEE. The CDR3 consists of 14 residues. CDR3 sequence (DNA): TGTGCCAGCAGCTTGCCCGGACAGGGCGCTGAAGCTTTCTTT. Its protein is CASSLPGQGAEAFF.

The rearrangement links TRBV15 to TRBJ2-3; D gene uncertain. The V and J ends lost 7 bases and 3 bases respectively, with 8 bases between them. This CDR3 region has 12 residues. In germline, CDR1 is LNHNV, CDR2 YYDKDF (reference sequence). The DNA for the CDR3 is TGTGCCACCAACACCAAAACAGATACGCAGTATTTT. Encoded protein: CATNTKTDTQYF. Variable domain in full (rest from reference TRBV15 and TRBJ2-3): DAMVIQNPRYQVTQFGKPVTLSCSQTLNHNVMYWYQQKSSQAPKLLFHYYDKDFNNEADTPDNFQSRRPNTSFCFLDIRSPGLGDTAMYLCATNTKTDTQYFGPGTRLTVL.

V usage is TRBV27 and J usage is TRBJ2-1; 10 bases fit TRBD2. The V segment lost 5 bases and the J segment 7 bases; nucleotides outside the gene matches: 5. CDR3 length: 14 residues. Germline V gene sequence: CDR1 MNHEY, CDR2 SMNVEV (reference sequence). The CDR3 protein is CASSRAGGWNEQFF. The DNA of the CDR3 is TGTGCCAGCAGTCGAGCGGGAGGGTGGAATGAGCAGTTCTTC.

This sequence joins TRBV5-1 and TRBJ2-6, with TRBD1 as a possible D gene (7 bases). The V and J ends lost 2 bases and 8 bases respectively, with 23 bases between them. Per germline, CDR1 SGHRS and CDR2 YFSETQ. The CDR3 contains 18 residues. CDR3 amino acids: CASSFLQGGSGETNVLTF. The CDR3 DNA is TGCGCCAGCAGCTTCCTGCAGGGGGGTTCTGGTGAGACCAACGTCCTGACTTTC.

This clone was observed a few times. The V call is TRBV7-6, the J call TRBJ2-1; a possible D gene is TRBD1 (6 bases). This CDR3 spans 15 amino acids. CDR1 is SGHVS and CDR2 is FNYEAQ in the germline V gene. V gave up 1 base and J gave up 7 bases, with 14 bases separating them. The CDR3 region has the DNA TGTGCCAGCAGCTTAGGCAGGGGTAGTTTAAATGAGCAGTTCTTC. This translates into CASSLGRGSLNEQFF.

The V and J genes are TRBV18 and TRBJ1-3; 10 nucleotides agree with TRBD1. After removal of 3 bases from V and 4 bases from J, the junction contained 9 bases not matched to a gene. The CDR3 sequence is 17 residues long. CDR1 is KGHSH and CDR2 is LQKENI in the germline V gene. The CDR3 DNA reads as TGTGCCAGCTCACCCCTTAAAGGGACAGGGGACGGAAACACCATATATTTT. Translated, it gives CASSPLKGTGDGNTIYF.

This chain joins TRBV10-1 and TRBJ2-5, with D unresolved. The germline V gene has CDR1 WNHNN and CDR2 SYGVQD (reference sequence). Trimming took off 4 bases at V and 4 bases at J, with 7 bases between the two ends. The CDR3 has 12 amino acids. CDR3 residues: CASSGFGETQYF. CDR3 DNA: TGCGCCAGCAGTGGATTCGGAGAGACCCAGTACTTC.

The chain employs TRBV5-1 and TRBJ2-5; the D gene is possibly TRBD2 (6 bases). Germline V gene sequence: CDR1 SGHRS, CDR2 YFSETQ. The CDR3 extends over 16 amino acids. With 4 bases removed from V and 3 bases from J, the gap between germline ends came to 19 bases. CDR3 residues: CASSTQSTSFEETQYF. CDR3 nucleotide sequence: TGCGCCAGCAGCACCCAATCCACTAGCTTCGAAGAGACCCAGTACTTC. Variable domain in full (rest from reference TRBV5-1 and TRBJ2-5): KAGVTQTPRYLIKTRGQQVTLSCSPISGHRSVSWYQQTPGQGLQFLFEYFSETQRNKGNFPGRFSGRQFSNSRSEMNVSTLELGDSALYLCASSTQSTSFEETQYFGPGTRLLVL.

J is TRBJ2-3 and V is TRBV5-1; 7 bases are shared with TRBD1. Trimming removed 4 bases from V and 4 bases from J; junction bases left unmatched: 3. This CDR3 has 13 amino acids. CDR1 is SGHRS, CDR2 YFSETQ, per germline. CDR3 nucleotides: TGCGCCAGCAGCGACGACAGGGCAGATACGCAGTATTTT. Translation gives CASSDDRADTQYF. Full variable domain (rest looked up from reference TRBV5-1 and TRBJ2-3): KAGVTQTPRYLIKTRGQQVTLSCSPISGHRSVSWYQQTPGQGLQFLFEYFSETQRNKGNFPGRFSGRQFSNSRSEMNVSTLELGDSALYLCASSDDRADTQYFGPGTRLTVL.

J is TRBJ1-4 and V is TRBV10-3; D is ambiguous. Per the germline V gene, CDR1 is ENHRY and CDR2 is SYGVKD. The ends were cut back, 6 bases at V and 8 bases at J, with 10 bases in the middle. The CDR3 contains 12 residues. Here the CDR3 DNA reads TGTGCCATCAGAGGGCTAGAGGAAAAACTGTTTTTT. It yields the protein CAIRGLEEKLFF.

The chain joins TRBV19 to TRBJ1-5; D is ambiguous. Germline values: CDR1 LNHDA, CDR2 SQIVND (reference sequence). The V end was cut by 2 bases, the J end by 0 bases, with 14 bases between. CDR3 length: 17 amino acids. The CDR3: CASSIPRASSSNQPQHF. As DNA, the CDR3 is TGTGCCAGTAGTATACCCCGAGCGTCCTCTAGCAATCAGCCCCAGCATTTT.

This rearrangement joins TRBV2 to TRBJ2-3, with 8 bases aligning to TRBD2. Germline V gene sequence: CDR1 SNHLY, CDR2 FYNNEI. The V segment lost 5 bases and the J segment 5 bases; nucleotides outside the gene matches: 6. CDR3 size: 14 residues. The CDR3 sequence is CASSRTSTQDTQYF. The CDR3 DNA sequence: TGTGCCAGCAGTAGGACTAGCACACAAGATACGCAGTATTTT.

J is TRBJ2-2 and V is TRBV12-5, with D maybe TRBD2 (6 bases). The CDR3 has 16 amino acids. Germline V lookup: CDR1 LGHNT, CDR2 FRNRAP. The ends were cut back, 1 base at V and 1 base at J, with 10 bases in the middle. Written as DNA, the CDR3 is TGTGCTAGTGGTTTGGGGGTGGGAGGGAACACCGGGGAGCTGTTTTTT. This codes for CASGLGVGGNTGELFF.

This chain connects TRBV19 to TRBJ2-3; D is uncertain. This CDR3 has 13 amino acids. With 3 bases removed from V and 2 bases from J, the gap between germline ends came to 6 bases. CDR1 LNHDA and CDR2 SQIVND come from the germline V gene (reference sequence). CDR3 region: CASSIGFTDTQYF. In nucleotides, the CDR3 is TGTGCCAGTAGTATCGGCTTCACAGATACGCAGTATTTT.

The chain employs TRBV27 and TRBJ1-2, with 8 bases fitting TRBD1. CDR3 length: 16 residues. V lost 3 bases and J lost 5; bases outside the gene matches: 11. The germline V gene encodes CDR1 MNHEY and CDR2 SMNVEV (reference sequence). CDR3 protein: CASSLTGRTGLYGYTF. The CDR3 DNA is TGTGCCAGCAGTTTGACTGGTCGGACAGGGCTTTATGGCTACACCTTC.

This clone was observed a single time. V gene TRBV30 combines with J gene TRBJ1-1, with 7 bases matching TRBD1. The CDR3 length is 14 residues. V dropped 6 bases and J dropped 2; count of bases not matched to a gene: 9. Germline V gives CDR1 GTSNPN, CDR2 SVGIG (reference sequence). The CDR3 coding sequence is TGTGCCTGTGACAGGGACGTTCATAACACTGAAGCTTTCTTT. Its translation: CACDRDVHNTEAFF.